Presented here are 20 T cell receptor beta chains from one specimen sequenced in a study of identifying expanded T cells in peripheral blood. Libraries were prepared by immunoSEQ multiplex PCR; TCRdb keeps only in-frame clonotypes and omits some of them. The sample lists about 52,000 clones, approximately 80% seen once, with less than 15% in the top ten. Sequencing was done on a sample of blood. These receptors were obtained from a person aged 18-70 years in good health.

This clone was recorded a few times. The chain recombines TRBV30 with TRBJ1-5, with a possible D match to TRBD1 (6 bases). This CDR3 has 14 amino acids. V was pared by 1 base and J by 4 bases, with 11 bases between. Germline CDR1 is GTSNPN and CDR2 is SVGIG (reference sequence). The DNA of the CDR3 is TGTGCCTGGAGTGCAACAGGGAGGAATCAGCCCCAGCATTTT. This codes for CAWSATGRNQPQHF.

This clone appeared a single time. CDR3 bases: TGTGCCAGCAGCGCCGCGGGATCAGATACGCAGTATTTT. Residues: CASSAAGSDTQYF. The chain joins TRBV9 to TRBJ2-3, with TRBD2 as a possible D gene (6 bases). The V gene lost 3 bases and the J gene lost 4 bases, with 9 bases spanning the gap. The germline CDR1 and CDR2 sequences are SGDLS and YYNGEE. The CDR3 has 13 amino acids.

V and J are TRBV15 and TRBJ1-2; D remains ambiguous. The germline CDR1 and CDR2 sequences are LNHNV and YYDKDF (reference sequence). Trimming left V 3 bases short and J 4 bases short, with 15 bases between. This CDR3 is built from 15 residues. CDR3 protein: CATSSGIYSSYGYTF. DNA of the CDR3: TGTGCCACCAGCAGCGGGATTTACAGTAGCTATGGCTACACCTTC. Variable domain in full (rest from reference TRBV15 and TRBJ1-2): DAMVIQNPRYQVTQFGKPVTLSCSQTLNHNVMYWYQQKSSQAPKLLFHYYDKDFNNEADTPDNFQSRRPNTSFCFLDIRSPGLGDTAMYLCATSSGIYSSYGYTFGSGTRLTVV.

This chain links TRBV4-3 with TRBJ1-2; no reliable D call. The germline V gene encodes CDR1 LGHNA and CDR2 YSLEER. V gave up 2 bases and J gave up 0 bases, with 19 bases separating them. The CDR3 runs 18 residues. The CDR3 loop reads CASSQRISAGRANYGYTF. CDR3 sequence (DNA): TGCGCCAGCAGCCAACGAATATCCGCGGGCAGAGCTAACTATGGCTACACCTTC.

This chain uses TRBV6-4 with TRBJ2-3; tentatively, D is TRBD2 (5 bases). Per the germline V gene, CDR1 is MRHNA and CDR2 is SNTAGT. V dropped 3 bases and J dropped 0 bases, with 10 bases sitting between them. This CDR3 has 15 amino acids. The CDR3, as DNA: TGTGCCAGCAGTGAGGACTCCTTTAGCACAGATACGCAGTATTTT. Its protein product is CASSEDSFSTDTQYF.

A single count supports this clone. The chain links TRBV2 to TRBJ1-1, with a weak D call TRBD1 (5 bases). CDR1 and CDR2 from the germline V gene are SNHLY and FYNNEI. Trimming removed 7 bases at V and 0 bases at J, with 12 bases between. The CDR3 runs 14 residues. The CDR3 nucleotides read TGTGCCAGCATCGGGGGTCGAGTGAACACTGAAGCTTTCTTT. Encoded protein: CASIGGRVNTEAFF.

This clone was counted a few times. The V call is TRBV13, the J call TRBJ2-3; TRBD2 agrees at 11 bases. Looked up from germline, CDR1 is PRHDT and CDR2 is FYEKMQ (reference sequence). This CDR3 has 20 residues. V lost 2 bases and J lost 3; bases outside the gene matches: 16. CDR3 region: CASSLYRRASGRRMTDTQYF. CDR3 DNA: TGTGCCAGCAGCTTATACCGTCGGGCTAGCGGGAGGCGGATGACAGATACGCAGTATTTT.

V usage is TRBV25-1 and J usage is TRBJ1-1; D uncertain. Between the trimmed V and J ends, which lost 4 bases and 8 bases, there was a span of 8 bases. The CDR3 loop spans 11 amino acids. The germline V gene encodes CDR1 MGHDK and CDR2 SYGVNS. The CDR3 loop reads CASSARREAFF. DNA for the CDR3: TGTGCCAGCAGTGCGCGGAGGGAAGCTTTCTTT.

This sequence joins TRBV7-2 and TRBJ1-5; D call uncertain. V was pared by 2 bases and J by 7 bases, with 9 bases between. This CDR3 has 13 amino acids. Germline V CDR1 and CDR2: SGHTA, FQGNSA. The CDR3 DNA sequence: TGTGCCAGCAGCTTAAGTCACGGGCAGCCCCAGCATTTT. Its translation: CASSLSHGQPQHF.

The gene calls are TRBV19 and TRBJ2-3, with D tentatively TRBD2 (6 bases). The CDR3 covers 11 residues. Trimming took 7 bases from V and 8 from J, leaving 10 bases between them. Looked up from germline, CDR1 is LNHDA and CDR2 is SQIVND (reference sequence). CDR3: CASTRGTTQYF. Here the CDR3 DNA reads TGTGCCAGTACCCGGGGGACTACGCAGTATTTT.

The gene calls are TRBV7-9 and TRBJ2-5, with D possibly TRBD2 on 5 matching bases. The germline CDR1 and CDR2 sequences are SEHNR and FQNEAQ (reference sequence). The CDR3 runs to 14 residues. The V end was cut by 5 bases, the J end by 1 base, with 11 bases between. The CDR3, as DNA: TGTGCCAGCAGCCCAGGACTCGTCCAAGAGACCCAGTACTTC. Its protein is CASSPGLVQETQYF.

The chain is built from TRBV10-1 and TRBJ2-1; possible D gene TRBD2, 7 bases. The germline V and J ends were trimmed by 1 base and 4 bases, with 11 bases remaining between them. Germline loops: CDR1 WNHNN, CDR2 SYGVQD (reference sequence). The length of the CDR3 is 15 residues. CDR3 nucleotides: TGCGCCAGCAGTGAGTACGGGGGGCTTTACAATGAGCAGTTCTTC. Translating it yields CASSEYGGLYNEQFF.

V gene TRBV5-4 combines with J gene TRBJ1-4, with 7 bases that match TRBD1. This CDR3 region has 14 residues. V lost 4 bases, J lost 4 bases, and 4 bases stayed unmatched. Per germline, CDR1 SGHNT and CDR2 YYREEE (reference sequence). CDR3 loop: CASSKGQNNEKLFF. CDR3 sequence (DNA): TGTGCCAGCAGCAAGGGACAGAATAATGAAAAACTGTTTTTT.

The chain links TRBV6-1 to TRBJ2-3, with TRBD1 matching 8 bases. V lost 7 bases, J lost 6 bases, and 9 bases stayed unmatched. The CDR3 spans 14 residues. Germline CDR1 and CDR2: MNHNS and SASEGT. The CDR3 region is CASKSQGASDTQYF. For the CDR3, the DNA is TGTGCCAGCAAAAGTCAGGGGGCGTCGGATACGCAGTATTTT.

The sample holds one count of this clone. J is TRBJ2-7 and V is TRBV6-5; D might be TRBD2 (5 bases). Per germline, CDR1 MNHEY and CDR2 SVGAGI. This CDR3 comprises 15 residues. V shed 6 bases and J shed 0 bases, with 15 bases lying between them. CDR3 sequence reads: CASRDAGKNSYEQYF. The DNA of the CDR3 is TGTGCCAGCAGGGACGCCGGGAAGAACTCCTACGAGCAGTACTTC.

This rearrangement joins TRBV2 to TRBJ2-2, with TRBD2 identical over 10 bases. The CDR3 has 17 amino acids. The V gene's germline CDR1 is SNHLY and CDR2 FYNNEI. J gave up 5 bases and V 7 bases, and 13 bases lay outside the gene matches. CDR3 sequence reads: CASIKSAGGPGTGELFF. In DNA, the CDR3 is TGTGCCAGCATCAAATCAGCGGGGGGGCCCGGGACCGGGGAGCTGTTTTTT.

The table lists this clone with a few counts. The rearrangement uses TRBV29-1 and TRBJ1-1, with D possibly matching TRBD1 (5 bases). V lost 7 bases, J lost 1 base, and 16 bases lay in between. Germline CDR1 SQVTM, CDR2 ANQGSEA. This CDR3 has 14 amino acids. DNA for the CDR3: TGCAGCGCAGATAGCCGGGACCCGAACACTGAAGCTTTCTTT. Amino acid sequence: CSADSRDPNTEAFF. Drawing the rest from reference TRBV29-1 and TRBJ1-1, the complete variable domain is SAVISQKPSRDICQRGTSLTIQCQVDSQVTMMFWYRQQPGQSLTLIATANQGSEATYESGFVIDKFPISRPNLTFSTLTVSNMSPEDSSIYLCSADSRDPNTEAFFGQGTRLTVV.

This chain uses TRBV19 with TRBJ1-5; TRBD1 matches at 11 bases. With 6 bases clipped from V and 5 bases from J, the junction kept 3 bases outside the gene matches. Germline V gene data show CDR1 as LNHDA and CDR2 as SQIVND (reference sequence). The CDR3 is 14 residues long. CDR3 bases: TGTGCCAGTAGCGGACAGGGGGCCTATCAGCCCCAGCATTTT. Protein sequence: CASSGQGAYQPQHF.

This clone was counted only a few times. The chain couples TRBV30 to TRBJ1-2; D remains ambiguous. The V gene's germline CDR1 is GTSNPN and CDR2 SVGIG (reference sequence). V lost 5 bases and J lost 8, with 12 bases in between. The CDR3 has 11 residues. The CDR3 DNA reads TGTGCCTGGGGAATCGGGGTCGGCTACACCTTC. Residues: CAWGIGVGYTF.

In the case of this clone: The junction departs from the called germline gene at one end, perhaps through a read error. The chain uses TRBV7-9 and TRBJ1-4; perhaps TRBD1 as D (5 bases). The CDR3 is 12 residues long. The germline gives CDR1 SEHNR, CDR2 FQNEAQ (reference sequence). Written as DNA, the CDR3 is TGTGCCAGCAGCTTCACCGGGACGCCCAGTGTTTTT. Its protein product is CASSFTGTPSVF. The full variable domain, in which reference TRBV7-9 and TRBJ1-4 provide the parts outside the CDR3, is DTGVSQNPRHKITKRGQNVTFRCDPISEHNRLYWYRQTLGQGPEFLTYFQNEAQLEKSRLLSDRFSAERPKGSFSTLEIQRTEQGDSAMYLCASSFTGTPSVFGSGTQLSVL.